This paragraph covers one T cell receptor beta chain sequence. Its antigen is not known. The CDR3 has 14 residues. CDR1 is DFQATT and CDR2 is SNEGSKA in the germline V gene (reference sequence). V was clipped by 6 bases and J by 3 bases, with 15 bases between them. From blood, about 250-550 ng of genomic DNA served as TRB template. The data originate from a study of T and B cells in COVID-19 patients. Looking at the study overall: Recovered patients mostly had mild to moderate COVID-19 managed as outpatients. Study results and caveats: Blood from mildly ill patients while symptomatic, and early samples from severe cases, were scarce.

BIOMED2 TRB-A/B primer pools were used in multiplex TRB PCR. Each CDR3 protein gets one entry after TCRdb re-called the multiplex PCR reads with MiXCR. The sample records about 16,000 distinct CDR3 sequences, approximately 26% being singletons. The source is a human donor who had recovered from COVID-19. The rearrangement uses TRBV20-1 and TRBJ2-1, with D possibly being TRBD2 (7 bases). The sample taken for sequencing was blood. The CDR3 sequence is CSALGGQDYNEQFF. CDR3 sequence (DNA): TGCAGTGCCCTGGGGGGGCAGGACTACAATGAGCAGTTCTTC.